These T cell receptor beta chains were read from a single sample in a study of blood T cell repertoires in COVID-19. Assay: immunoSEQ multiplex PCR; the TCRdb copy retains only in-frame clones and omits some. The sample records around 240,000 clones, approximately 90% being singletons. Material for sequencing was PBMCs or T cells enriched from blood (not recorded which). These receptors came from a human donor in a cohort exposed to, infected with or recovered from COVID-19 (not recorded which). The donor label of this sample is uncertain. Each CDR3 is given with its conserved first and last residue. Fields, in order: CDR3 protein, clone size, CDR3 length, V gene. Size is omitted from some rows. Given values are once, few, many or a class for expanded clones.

CDR3 protein: CASSIARGNTEAFF
clone size: NA
CDR3 length: 14
V gene: TRBV19

CDR3 protein: CASSLGERGGYEQYF
clone size: NA
CDR3 length: 15
V gene: TRBV7-9

CDR3 protein: CASSVVRPRSGGVEAFF
clone size: NA
CDR3 length: 17
V gene: TRBV9

CDR3 protein: CAISEGTGYNQPQHF
clone size: NA
CDR3 length: 15
V gene: TRBV10-3

CDR3 protein: CASSRTSGGNTGELFF
clone size: NA
CDR3 length: 16
V gene: TRBV6-4

CDR3 protein: CASSPPGTYEQYF
clone size: NA
CDR3 length: 13
V gene: TRBV7-8

CDR3 protein: CAPGQGEAGELFF
clone size: NA
CDR3 length: 13
V gene: TRBV7-3

CDR3 protein: CASSGTTGDTQYF
clone size: NA
CDR3 length: 13
V gene: TRBV18

CDR3 protein: CAISESRGSPLHF
clone size: once
CDR3 length: 13
V gene: TRBV10-3

CDR3 protein: CAISSGGSQETQYF
clone size: NA
CDR3 length: 14
V gene: TRBV10-3

CDR3 protein: CASSPLAGDGNEQFF
clone size: NA
CDR3 length: 15
V gene: TRBV19

CDR3 protein: CAIRAGLRNTEAFF
clone size: NA
CDR3 length: 14
V gene: TRBV10-3

CDR3 protein: CASVRQGLQGTQYF
clone size: NA
CDR3 length: 14
V gene: TRBV5-6

CDR3 protein: CASSLEQGGPAFF
clone size: NA
CDR3 length: 13
V gene: TRBV5-4

CDR3 protein: CASSLAQGVTEAFF
clone size: NA
CDR3 length: 14
V gene: TRBV5-1

CDR3 protein: CATSDGTGGHEQYF
clone size: NA
CDR3 length: 14
V gene: TRBV24-1

CDR3 protein: CASSQSGFGFGEAFF
clone size: NA
CDR3 length: 15
V gene: TRBV14

CDR3 protein: CASSLDALAGSYGYTF
clone size: NA
CDR3 length: 16
V gene: TRBV5-1

CDR3 protein: CASSLELNQPQHF
clone size: NA
CDR3 length: 13
V gene: TRBV27

CDR3 protein: CASTGRTNEKLFF
clone size: NA
CDR3 length: 13
V gene: TRBV2

CDR3 protein: CASAQQDRDNSEAFF
clone size: few
CDR3 length: 15
V gene: TRBV6-4

CDR3 protein: CASSERQGNEQFF
clone size: NA
CDR3 length: 13
V gene: TRBV19

CDR3 protein: CAISESTGSSGYTF
clone size: NA
CDR3 length: 14
V gene: TRBV10-3

CDR3 protein: CASSLGVRGTDEKLFF
clone size: NA
CDR3 length: 16
V gene: TRBV5-1

CDR3 protein: CASSFGQGSANTGELFF
clone size: NA
CDR3 length: 17
V gene: TRBV5-1

CDR3 protein: CASSLAGVNQPQHF
clone size: NA
CDR3 length: 14
V gene: TRBV5-4

CDR3 protein: CASSLATWGLAGGRHNEQFF
clone size: NA
CDR3 length: 20
V gene: TRBV5-1

CDR3 protein: CASSLRPGGGPPYTQYF
clone size: NA
CDR3 length: 17
V gene: TRBV7-2

CDR3 protein: CASSVQGAGNTIYF
clone size: NA
CDR3 length: 14
V gene: TRBV19

CDR3 protein: CASSWDRVEKLFF
clone size: NA
CDR3 length: 13
V gene: TRBV6-5

CDR3 protein: CASSDRDRGPEPQHF
clone size: NA
CDR3 length: 15
V gene: TRBV18

CDR3 protein: CASSHSGQETQYF
clone size: NA
CDR3 length: 13
V gene: TRBV3-1/TRBV3-2